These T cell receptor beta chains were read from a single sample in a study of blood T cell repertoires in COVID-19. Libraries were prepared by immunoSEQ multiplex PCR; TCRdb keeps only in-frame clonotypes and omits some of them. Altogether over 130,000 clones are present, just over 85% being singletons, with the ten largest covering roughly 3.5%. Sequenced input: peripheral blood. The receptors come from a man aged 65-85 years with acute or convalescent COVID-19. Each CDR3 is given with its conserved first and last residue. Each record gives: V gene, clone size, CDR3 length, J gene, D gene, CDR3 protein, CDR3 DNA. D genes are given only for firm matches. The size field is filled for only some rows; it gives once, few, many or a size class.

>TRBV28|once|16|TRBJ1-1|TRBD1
CASRKTGGRTNTEAFF
TGTGCCAGCAGGAAAACAGGGGGCAGGACGAACACTGAAGCTTTCTTT
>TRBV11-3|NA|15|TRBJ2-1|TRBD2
CASSPGLAGVNEQFF
TGTGCCAGCAGCCCCGGACTAGCGGGAGTGAATGAGCAGTTCTTC
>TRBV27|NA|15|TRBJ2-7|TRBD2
CASSLSGGRAYEQYF
TGTGCCAGCAGTTTATCCGGCGGGAGAGCATACGAGCAGTACTTC
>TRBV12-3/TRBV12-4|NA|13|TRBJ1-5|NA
CASSPDSFQPQHF
TGTGCCAGCAGTCCAGACAGCTTTCAGCCCCAGCATTTT
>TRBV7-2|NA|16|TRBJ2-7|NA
CASSPVAPARSYEQYF
TGTGCCAGCAGCCCGGTAGCGCCAGCTCGCTCCTACGAGCAGTACTTC
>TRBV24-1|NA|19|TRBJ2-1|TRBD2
CATSDVRSGLAGTPPWMFF
TGTGCCACCAGTGATGTCCGCTCGGGACTAGCGGGAACCCCTCCGTGGATGTTCTTC
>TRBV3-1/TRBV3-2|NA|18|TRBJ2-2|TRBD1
CASSQVAAGTGVTGELFF
TGTGCCAGCAGCCAAGTCGCCGCCGGGACAGGGGTTACCGGGGAGCTGTTTTTT
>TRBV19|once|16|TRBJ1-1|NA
CASTRSLPGGNTEAFF
TGTGCCAGTACCCGGTCCCTCCCGGGGGGAAATACTGAAGCTTTCTTT
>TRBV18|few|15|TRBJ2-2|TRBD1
CASSPGQWDTGELFF
TGTGCCAGCTCACCGGGACAGTGGGACACCGGGGAGCTGTTTTTT
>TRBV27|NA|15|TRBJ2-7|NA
CASSLRGGSTYEQYF
TGTGCCAGCAGTTTAAGAGGTGGCTCGACCTACGAGCAGTACTTC
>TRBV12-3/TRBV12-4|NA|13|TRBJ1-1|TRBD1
CASNPQGVHRAFF
TGTGCCAGCAATCCCCAGGGGGTTCACAGAGCTTTCTTT
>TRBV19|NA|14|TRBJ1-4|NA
CASSIYGQNEKLFF
TGTGCCAGTAGTATATACGGACAGAATGAAAAACTGTTTTTT
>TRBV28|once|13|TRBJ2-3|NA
CASSLRLGGTQYF
TGTGCCAGCAGCCTTAGACTAGGAGGGACGCAGTATTTT
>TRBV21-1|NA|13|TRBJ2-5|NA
CASSKGSGETQYF
TGTGCCAGCAGCAAAGGCAGCGGTGAGACCCAGTACTTC
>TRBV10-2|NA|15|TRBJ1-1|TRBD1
CASSDPGQGYTEAFF
TGCGCCAGCAGTGACCCGGGACAGGGATACACTGAAGCTTTCTTT
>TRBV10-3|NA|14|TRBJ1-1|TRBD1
CAISRGQGRTEAFF
TGTGCCATCAGCCGGGGACAGGGAAGGACTGAAGCTTTCTTT
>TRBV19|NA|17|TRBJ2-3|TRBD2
CASSAYGLAGRGDTQYF
TGTGCCAGTAGTGCGTATGGACTAGCGGGGCGGGGAGATACGCAGTATTTT
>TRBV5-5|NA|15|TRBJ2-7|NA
CASSPDSQGTYEQYF
TGTGCCAGCAGCCCTGACTCGCAGGGGACCTACGAGCAGTACTTC
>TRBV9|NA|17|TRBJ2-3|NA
CASSVRPGITSTDTQYF
TGTGCCAGCAGCGTCCGACCCGGGATTACCAGCACAGATACGCAGTATTTT
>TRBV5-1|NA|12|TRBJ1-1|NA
CASMSGDTEAFF
TGCGCCAGCATGTCCGGGGACACTGAAGCTTTCTTT
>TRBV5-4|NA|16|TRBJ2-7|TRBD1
CASSSPTGGSSYEQYF
TGTGCCAGCAGCTCCCCGACAGGGGGAAGCTCCTACGAGCAGTACTTC
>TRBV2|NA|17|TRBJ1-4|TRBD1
CASSERTGVRTNEKLFF
TGTGCCAGCAGTGAGAGGACAGGGGTACGGACTAATGAAAAACTGTTTTTT
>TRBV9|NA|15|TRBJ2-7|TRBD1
CASSPDRALANEQYF
TGTGCCAGCAGCCCCGACAGGGCCTTAGCTAACGAGCAGTACTTC
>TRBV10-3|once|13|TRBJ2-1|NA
CAITRSGDNEQFF
TGTGCCATCACAAGATCGGGGGACAATGAGCAGTTCTTC
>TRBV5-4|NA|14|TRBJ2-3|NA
CASSLALYTDTQYF
TGTGCCAGCAGCTTGGCCCTGTACACAGATACGCAGTATTTT
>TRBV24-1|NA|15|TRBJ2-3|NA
CATSDSSGFTDTQYF
TGTGCCACCAGTGACAGCAGCGGGTTCACAGATACGCAGTATTTT
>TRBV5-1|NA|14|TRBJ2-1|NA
CASSLGREGNEQFF
TGCGCCAGCAGCTTGGGGAGGGAAGGCAATGAGCAGTTCTTC
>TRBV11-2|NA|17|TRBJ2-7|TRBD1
CASSPGVGQDRSYEQYF
TGTGCCAGCAGCCCAGGAGTTGGACAGGATCGCTCCTACGAGCAGTACTTC
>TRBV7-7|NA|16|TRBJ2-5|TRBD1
CASSLEDRVGLETQYF
TGTGCTAGCAGCTTAGAGGACAGGGTGGGATTAGAGACCCAGTACTTC
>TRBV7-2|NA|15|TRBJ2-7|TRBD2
CASRPSLAGEREQYF
TGTGCCAGCAGACCATCACTAGCGGGAGAGAGGGAGCAGTACTTC
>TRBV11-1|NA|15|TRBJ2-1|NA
CASSLGSGSYNEQFF
TGTGCCAGCAGCTTAGGTAGCGGCTCCTACAATGAGCAGTTCTTC
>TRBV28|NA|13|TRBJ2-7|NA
CASFHRARGEQYF
TGTGCCAGCTTCCACAGGGCACGAGGCGAGCAGTACTTC
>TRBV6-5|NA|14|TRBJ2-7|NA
CASSRQAQKVRQYF
TGTGCCAGCAGCAGACAGGCCCAGAAAGTCCGGCAGTACTTC
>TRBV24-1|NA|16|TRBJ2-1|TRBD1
CATSDLAGGSYNEQFF
TGTGCCACCAGTGATTTGGCAGGGGGCTCCTACAATGAGCAGTTCTTC
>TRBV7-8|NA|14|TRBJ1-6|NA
CASSLAGANSPLHF
TGTGCCAGCAGCTTGGCAGGGGCCAATTCACCCCTCCACTTT
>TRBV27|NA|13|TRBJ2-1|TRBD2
CASSTGTSFEQFF
TGTGCCAGCAGCACCGGGACTAGCTTTGAGCAGTTCTTC
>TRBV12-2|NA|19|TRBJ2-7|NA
CASRLDLAGGPLDSYEQYF
TGTGCAAGTCGCTTAGATTTAGCGGGAGGGCCTCTTGACTCCTACGAGCAGTACTTC
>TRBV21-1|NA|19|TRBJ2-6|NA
CASSKGAGQGPPGANVLTF
TGTGCCAGCAGCAAAGGGGCGGGACAGGGCCCACCTGGGGCCAACGTCCTGACTTTC
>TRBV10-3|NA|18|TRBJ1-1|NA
CAIRPGVGRASGGTEAFF
TGTGCCATCAGACCAGGGGTGGGGAGAGCATCGGGCGGCACTGAAGCTTTCTTT
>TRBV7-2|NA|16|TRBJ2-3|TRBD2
CASSLHSGRSTDTQYF
TGTGCCAGCAGCTTACATAGCGGGAGAAGTACAGATACGCAGTATTTT
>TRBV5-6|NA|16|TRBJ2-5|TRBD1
CASSSMGTGGRETQYF
TGTGCCAGCAGCTCTATGGGGACAGGGGGCAGGGAGACCCAGTACTTC
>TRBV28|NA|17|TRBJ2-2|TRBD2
CASSLAGGNANTGELFF
TGTGCCAGCAGTTTAGCGGGAGGTAACGCGAACACCGGGGAGCTGTTTTTT
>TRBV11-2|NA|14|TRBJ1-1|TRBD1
CASSLVGTGGRAFF
TGTGCCAGCAGCTTAGTTGGAACAGGGGGGCGAGCTTTCTTT
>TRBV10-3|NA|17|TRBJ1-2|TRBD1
CAISVSGTGGAGYGYTF
TGTGCCATCAGTGTAAGTGGGACAGGGGGCGCCGGCTATGGCTACACCTTC
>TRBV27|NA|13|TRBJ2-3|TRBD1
CASRGQGGDTQYF
TGTGCCAGCAGGGGACAGGGGGGAGATACGCAGTATTTT
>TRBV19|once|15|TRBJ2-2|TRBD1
CASSIGQGGTGELFF
TGTGCCAGTAGTATTGGACAGGGGGGCACCGGGGAGCTGTTTTTT